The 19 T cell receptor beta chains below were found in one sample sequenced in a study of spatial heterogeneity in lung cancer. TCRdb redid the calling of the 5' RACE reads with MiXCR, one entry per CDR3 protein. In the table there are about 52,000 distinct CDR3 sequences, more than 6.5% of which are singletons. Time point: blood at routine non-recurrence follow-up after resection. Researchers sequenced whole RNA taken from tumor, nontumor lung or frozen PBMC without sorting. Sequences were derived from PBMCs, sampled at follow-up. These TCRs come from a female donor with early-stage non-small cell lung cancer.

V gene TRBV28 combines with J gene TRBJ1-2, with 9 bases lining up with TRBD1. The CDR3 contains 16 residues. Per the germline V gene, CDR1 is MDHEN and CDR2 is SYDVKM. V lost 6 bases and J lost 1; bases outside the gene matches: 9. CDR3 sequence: CASRTPGQGVNYGYTF. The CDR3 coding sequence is TGTGCCAGCAGGACACCGGGACAGGGCGTTAACTATGGCTACACCTTC.

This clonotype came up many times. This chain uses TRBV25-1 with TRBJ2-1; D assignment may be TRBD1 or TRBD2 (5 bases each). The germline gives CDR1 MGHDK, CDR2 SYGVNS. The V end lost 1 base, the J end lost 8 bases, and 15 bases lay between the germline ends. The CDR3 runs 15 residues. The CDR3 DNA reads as TGTGCCAGCAGTGAATCTGGGCCCCGGGGCGATGAGCAGTTCTTC. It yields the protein CASSESGPRGDEQFF. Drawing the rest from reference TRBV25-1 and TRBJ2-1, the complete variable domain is EADIYQTPRYLVIGTGKKITLECSQTMGHDKMYWYQQDPGMELHLIHYSYGVNSTEKGDLSSESTVSRIRTEHFPLTLESARPSHTSQYLCASSESGPRGDEQFFGPGTRLTVL.

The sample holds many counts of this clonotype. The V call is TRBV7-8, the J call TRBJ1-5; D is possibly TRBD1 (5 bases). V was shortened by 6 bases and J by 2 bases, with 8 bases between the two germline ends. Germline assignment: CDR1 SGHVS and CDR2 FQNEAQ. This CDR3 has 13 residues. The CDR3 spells CASSWGGNQPQHF. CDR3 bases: TGTGCCAGCAGTTGGGGCGGCAATCAGCCCCAGCATTTT. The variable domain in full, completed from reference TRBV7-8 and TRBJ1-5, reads GAGVSQSPRYKVAKRGQDVALRCDPISGHVSLFWYQQALGQGPEFLTYFQNEAQLDKSGLPSDRFFAERPEGSVSTLKIQRTQQEDSAVYLCASSWGGNQPQHFGDGTRLSIL.

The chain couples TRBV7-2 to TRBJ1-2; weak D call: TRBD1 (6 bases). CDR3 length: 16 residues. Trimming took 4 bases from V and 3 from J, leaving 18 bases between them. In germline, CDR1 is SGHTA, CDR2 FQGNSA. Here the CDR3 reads CASSSPAGANDYGYTF. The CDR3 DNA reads TGTGCCAGCAGCTCCCCAGCGGGGGCGAATGACTATGGCTACACCTTC.

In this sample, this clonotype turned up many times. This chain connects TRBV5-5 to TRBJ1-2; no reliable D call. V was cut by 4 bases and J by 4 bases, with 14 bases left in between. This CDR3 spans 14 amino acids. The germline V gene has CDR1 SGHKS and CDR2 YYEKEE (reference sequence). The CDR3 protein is CASSALQISYGYTF. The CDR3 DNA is TGTGCCAGCAGCGCCCTGCAAATTAGCTATGGCTACACCTTC.

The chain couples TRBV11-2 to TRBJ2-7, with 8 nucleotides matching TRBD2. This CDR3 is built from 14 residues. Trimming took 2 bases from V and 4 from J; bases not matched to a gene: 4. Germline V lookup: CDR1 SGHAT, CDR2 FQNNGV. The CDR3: CASSLRLAGYEQYF. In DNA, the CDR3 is TGTGCCAGCAGCTTAAGGCTAGCGGGTTACGAGCAGTACTTC.

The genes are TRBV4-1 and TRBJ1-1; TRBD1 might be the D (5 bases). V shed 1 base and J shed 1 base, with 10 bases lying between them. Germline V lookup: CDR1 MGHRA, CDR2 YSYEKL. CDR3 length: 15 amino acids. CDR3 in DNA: TGCGCCAGCAGCCAAGTGGGACGGAAGAACACTGAAGCTTTCTTT. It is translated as CASSQVGRKNTEAFF.

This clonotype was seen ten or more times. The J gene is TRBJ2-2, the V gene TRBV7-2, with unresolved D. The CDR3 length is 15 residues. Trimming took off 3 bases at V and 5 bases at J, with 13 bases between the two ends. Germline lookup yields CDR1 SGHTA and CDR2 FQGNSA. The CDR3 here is CASSLNRIGTGELFF. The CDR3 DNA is TGTGCCAGCAGCTTGAACAGAATCGGAACCGGGGAGCTGTTTTTT.

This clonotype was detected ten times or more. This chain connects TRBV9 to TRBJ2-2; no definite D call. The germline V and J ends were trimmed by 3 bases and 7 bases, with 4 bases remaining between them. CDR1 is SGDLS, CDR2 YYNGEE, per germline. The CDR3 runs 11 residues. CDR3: CASSGHGELFF. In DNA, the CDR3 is TGTGCCAGCAGCGGCCACGGGGAGCTGTTTTTT. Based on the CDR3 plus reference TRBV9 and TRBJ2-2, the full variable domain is DSGVTQTPKHLITATGQRVTLRCSPRSGDLSVYWYQQSLDQGLQFLIQYYNGEERAKGNILERFSAQQFPDLHSELNLSSLELGDSALYFCASSGHGELFFGEGSRLTVL.

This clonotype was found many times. The CDR3 DNA is TGCGCCAGCAGCTTGGGACGGGGGCCGTACAATGAGCAGTTCTTC. Protein sequence: CASSLGRGPYNEQFF. The J gene is TRBJ2-1, the V gene TRBV5-1, with D perhaps given as TRBD1 or TRBD2 (6 bases each). The CDR3 has 15 amino acids. Germline CDR1 reads SGHRS; CDR2 reads YFSETQ. V lost 0 bases and J 4 bases, leaving 11 bases between the germline ends.

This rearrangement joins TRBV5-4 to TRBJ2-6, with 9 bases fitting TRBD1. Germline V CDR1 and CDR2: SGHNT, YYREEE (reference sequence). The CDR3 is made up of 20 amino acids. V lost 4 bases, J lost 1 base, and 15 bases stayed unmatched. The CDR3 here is CASSEWGKQGARSGANVLTF. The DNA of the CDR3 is TGTGCCAGCAGCGAATGGGGGAAACAGGGGGCGCGGTCTGGGGCCAACGTCCTGACTTTC.

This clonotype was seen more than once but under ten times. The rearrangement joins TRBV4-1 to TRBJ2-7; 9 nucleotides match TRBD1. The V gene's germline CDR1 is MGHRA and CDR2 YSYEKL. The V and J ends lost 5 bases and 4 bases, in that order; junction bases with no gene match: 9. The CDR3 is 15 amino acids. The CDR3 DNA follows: TGCGCCAGCAGCGTACTTGGGACAGGGATATACGAGCAGTACTTC. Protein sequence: CASSVLGTGIYEQYF.

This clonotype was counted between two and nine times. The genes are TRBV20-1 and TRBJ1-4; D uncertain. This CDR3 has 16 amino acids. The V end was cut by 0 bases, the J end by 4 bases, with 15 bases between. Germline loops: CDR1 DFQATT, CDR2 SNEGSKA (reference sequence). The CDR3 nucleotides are TGCAGTGCTAGAGATCGGGCGGCAGGCCGTAATGAAAAACTGTTTTTT. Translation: CSARDRAAGRNEKLFF.

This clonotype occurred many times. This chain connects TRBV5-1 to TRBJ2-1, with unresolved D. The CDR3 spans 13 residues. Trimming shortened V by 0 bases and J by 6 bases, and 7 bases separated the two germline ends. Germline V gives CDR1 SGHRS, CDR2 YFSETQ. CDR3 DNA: TGCGCCAGCAGCTTGGGTCACCTCAATGAGCAGTTCTTC. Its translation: CASSLGHLNEQFF.

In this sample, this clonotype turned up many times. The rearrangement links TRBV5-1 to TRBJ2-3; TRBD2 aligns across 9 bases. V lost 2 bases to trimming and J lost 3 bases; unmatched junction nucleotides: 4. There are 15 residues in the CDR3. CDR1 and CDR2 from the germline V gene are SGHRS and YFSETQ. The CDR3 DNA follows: TGCGCCAGCAGCTTCCTAGCGGGGAGAACAGATACGCAGTATTTT. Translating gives CASSFLAGRTDTQYF.

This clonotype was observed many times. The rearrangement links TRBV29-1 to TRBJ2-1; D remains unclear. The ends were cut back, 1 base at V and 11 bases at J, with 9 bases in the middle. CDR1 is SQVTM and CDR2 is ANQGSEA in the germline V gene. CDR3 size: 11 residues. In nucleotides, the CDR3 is TGCAGCGTTGAAGTTTTAAGCAAGCAGTTCTTC. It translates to CSVEVLSKQFF.

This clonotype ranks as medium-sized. CDR3 DNA sequence: TGTGCCAGCTCCCAGGCAGAGACCCAGTACTTC. Protein product: CASSQAETQYF. The genes are TRBV18 and TRBJ2-5; D gene uncertain. CDR1 KGHSH and CDR2 LQKENI come from the germline V gene. The CDR3 covers 11 residues. V was cut by 6 bases and J by 4 bases, with 6 bases left in between.

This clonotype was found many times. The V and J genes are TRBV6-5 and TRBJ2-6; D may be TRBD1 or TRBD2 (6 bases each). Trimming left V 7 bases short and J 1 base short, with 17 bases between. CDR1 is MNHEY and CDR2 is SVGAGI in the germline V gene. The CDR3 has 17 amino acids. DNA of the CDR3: TGTGCCAGCACTTATTCGGGGGCAGGGTCTGGGGCCAACGTCCTGACTTTC. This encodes CASTYSGAGSGANVLTF.

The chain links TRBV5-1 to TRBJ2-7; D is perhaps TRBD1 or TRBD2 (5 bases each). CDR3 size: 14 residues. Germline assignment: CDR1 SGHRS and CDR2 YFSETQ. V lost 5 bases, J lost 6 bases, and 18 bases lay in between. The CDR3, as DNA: TGCGCCAGCAGACGGGACCTAGGAGCCTCCGAGCAGTACTTC. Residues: CASRRDLGASEQYF.